These 25 T cell receptor beta chains came from one sample sequenced in a study of technical replicates of blood from a few donors. TCRdb's copy holds only in-frame clones and misses some; the assay was immunoSEQ multiplex PCR. Of roughly 56,000 clones in the sample, 87% are singletons; the top ten hold around 5.2%. The sample comprised PBMCs. These receptors were obtained from a human donor in good health. Some clones in this sample may be carry-over from other donors' samples.

The CDR3 region is CSGGGNEQFF. The CDR3 DNA reads as TGCAGCGGGGGGGGGAATGAGCAGTTCTTC. The chain recombines TRBV29-1 with TRBJ2-1, with TRBD2 matching 7 bases. The CDR3 has 10 amino acids. J gave up 7 bases and V 7 bases, and 1 base lay outside the gene matches. Germline V CDR1 and CDR2: SQVTM, ANQGSEA.

This chain links TRBV30 with TRBJ2-7; TRBD2 matches at 9 bases. V shed 1 base, J shed 7 bases, and the junction held 8 bases outside the gene matches. CDR1 GTSNPN and CDR2 SVGIG come from the germline V gene (reference sequence). CDR3 length equals 14 residues. The CDR3 coding sequence is TGTGCCTGGAGTGGCGGGAGGGCCGGGAGGGAGCAGTACTTC. Residues: CAWSGGRAGREQYF.

The V call is TRBV30, the J call TRBJ1-5; D gene uncertain. Germline CDR1 and CDR2: GTSNPN and SVGIG (reference sequence). This CDR3 is 14 amino acids long. The ends were cut back, 5 bases at V and 1 base at J, with 12 bases in the middle. The CDR3 region is CAWQGTGSNQPQHF. CDR3 coding DNA: TGTGCCTGGCAAGGTACGGGGAGCAATCAGCCCCAGCATTTT.

This sequence joins TRBV19 and TRBJ1-5; D ambiguous. V lost 4 bases to trimming and J lost 4 bases, with 8 bases between them. The CDR3 sequence is 13 residues long. Germline V lookup: CDR1 LNHDA, CDR2 SQIVND (reference sequence). The CDR3 nucleotides read TGTGCCAGTAGTAGACGGGAGAATCAGCCCCAGCATTTT. It is translated as CASSRRENQPQHF.

The chain carries TRBV7-2 and TRBJ1-2, with TRBD1 matching over 7 bases. The V segment lost 0 bases and the J segment 0 bases; nucleotides outside the gene matches: 10. The CDR3 consists of 18 residues. Per the germline V gene, CDR1 is SGHTA and CDR2 is FQGNSA. CDR3 in DNA: TGTGCCAGCAGCTTAGCGCTCCCAAGACAGGGCTCTAACTATGGCTACACCTTC. This sequence encodes CASSLALPRQGSNYGYTF.

The chain has TRBV6-5 and TRBJ1-5; D uncertain. V lost 6 bases and J lost 3, with 9 bases in between. Germline-derived CDR1 and CDR2 are MNHEY and SVGAGI. CDR3 size: 13 residues. CDR3 DNA: TGTGCCAGCAGAGCGGAGTACAATCAGCCCCAGCATTTT. Residues: CASRAEYNQPQHF.

The V call is TRBV19, the J call TRBJ1-1; perhaps TRBD1 as D (5 bases). V lost 3 bases and J lost 3, with 17 bases in between. The CDR3 loop spans 16 amino acids. The germline V gene encodes CDR1 LNHDA and CDR2 SQIVND (reference sequence). CDR3: CASSIFQGAGHTEAFF. The CDR3, as DNA: TGTGCCAGTAGTATCTTTCAGGGCGCGGGGCACACTGAAGCTTTCTTT.

The V and J genes are TRBV5-6 and TRBJ2-3; no reliable D call. V lost 0 bases and J 0 bases, leaving 5 bases between the germline ends. Germline-derived CDR1 and CDR2 are SGHDT and YYEEEE. The CDR3 has 14 amino acids. The CDR3 DNA reads as TGTGCCAGCAGCTTGGGCGGCAGCACAGATACGCAGTATTTT. It is translated as CASSLGGSTDTQYF.

Remarks on this clone: One junction end disagrees with the germline gene, perhaps due to a read error. The rearrangement uses TRBV9 and TRBJ2-7, with D unresolved. The CDR3 is made up of 14 amino acids. The germline V gene encodes CDR1 SGDLS and CDR2 YYNGEE. CDR3 sequence reads: CASSVGRHSYEQYF. CDR3 nucleotides: TGTGCCAGCAGTGTAGGGCGACACTCCTACGAGCAGTACTTC.

The chain couples TRBV7-8 to TRBJ2-1; TRBD2 matches at 11 bases. The CDR3 contains 16 residues. V was clipped by 1 base and J by 5 bases; unmatched bases: 4. Per germline, CDR1 SGHVS and CDR2 FQNEAQ. For the CDR3, the DNA is TGTGCCAGCAGCTTAGGGGGACTAGCGGTCAACAATGAGCAGTTCTTC. This sequence encodes CASSLGGLAVNNEQFF.

The CDR3 sequence: CASSNMNTEAFF. The CDR3 DNA reads as TGTGCCAGCAGCAACATGAACACTGAAGCTTTCTTT. V and J are TRBV6-5 and TRBJ1-1; no clear D gene. The V end was cut by 6 bases, the J end by 0 bases, with 5 bases between. Germline-derived CDR1 and CDR2 are MNHEY and SVGAGI. CDR3 length equals 12 residues.

The rearrangement links TRBV4-3 to TRBJ1-4; D remains unclear. The CDR3 runs 16 residues. The germline V gene encodes CDR1 LGHNA and CDR2 YSLEER. V was cut by 1 base and J by 0 bases, with 9 bases left in between. The CDR3 bases are TGCGCCAGCAGCCAAGGAGATCTTACAACTAATGAAAAACTGTTTTTT. It yields the protein CASSQGDLTTNEKLFF.

The V and J genes are TRBV5-1 and TRBJ1-1, with 7 nucleotides matching TRBD1. Germline values: CDR1 SGHRS, CDR2 YFSETQ. J was trimmed by 3 bases and V by 4 bases; bases with no gene match: 12. This CDR3 contains 16 residues. In DNA, the CDR3 is TGCGCCAGCAGCAGTTTGGACAGGTCAGAGGACACTGAAGCTTTCTTT. Translating gives CASSSLDRSEDTEAFF.

The gene calls are TRBV19 and TRBJ1-2; 9 positions agree with TRBD1. Germline values: CDR1 LNHDA, CDR2 SQIVND (reference sequence). J was trimmed by 3 bases and V by 0 bases; bases with no gene match: 2. The CDR3 is 15 amino acids. CDR3 bases: TGTGCCAGTAGTATAGAGAGACAGGGGGACTATGGCTACACCTTC. Translation gives CASSIERQGDYGYTF.

This clone was seen a few times. The gene calls are TRBV7-3 and TRBJ2-1; 9 bases line up with TRBD2. The CDR3 covers 18 residues. Germline trimming cut 0 bases from V and 0 bases from J; bases unmatched to any gene: 6. Germline CDR1 SGHTA, CDR2 FQGTGA. Written as DNA, the CDR3 is TGTGCCAGCAGCTTAACCCCCAGCGGGGGGCACTCCTACAATGAGCAGTTCTTC. Its translation is CASSLTPSGGHSYNEQFF.

J is TRBJ1-2 and V is TRBV7-2; D remains ambiguous. This CDR3 region has 14 residues. Germline lookup yields CDR1 SGHTA and CDR2 FQGNSA. V shed 1 base and J shed 1 base, with 7 bases lying between them. This CDR3 reads CASSLGTNNYGYTF. CDR3 DNA: TGTGCCAGCAGCTTAGGCACAAATAACTATGGCTACACCTTC.

CDR3 in DNA: TGCGCCAGCAGCTCCAACAGGGGGCAAGGCTATGGCTACACCTTC. Translating it yields CASSSNRGQGYGYTF. The chain joins TRBV5-1 to TRBJ1-2; 9 positions agree with TRBD1. The CDR3 covers 15 residues. With V trimmed by 3 bases and J by 4 bases, 7 bases remained unmatched. The germline V gene encodes CDR1 SGHRS and CDR2 YFSETQ.

The rearrangement uses TRBV5-1 and TRBJ2-1; 7 bases agree with TRBD2. In germline, CDR1 is SGHRS, CDR2 YFSETQ. Trimming cost V 4 bases and J 7 bases; bases outside gene matches: 2. This CDR3 spans 12 amino acids. The CDR3 spells CASSGSGNEQFF. CDR3 sequence (DNA): TGCGCCAGCAGCGGTAGCGGGAATGAGCAGTTCTTC.

The rearrangement uses TRBV7-9 and TRBJ2-7; the match to TRBD2 covers 9 bases. CDR1 is SEHNR and CDR2 is FQNEAQ in the germline V gene (reference sequence). The CDR3 contains 15 residues. V trimming: 5 bases; J trimming: 6 bases; junction bases outside the gene matches: 11. As DNA, the CDR3 is TGTGCCAGCAGCCGGATAGCGGGGGCTATGTCCGAGCAGTACTTC. It specifies CASSRIAGAMSEQYF.

About this clone: Other DNA variants within this sample encode the same CDR3. The chain is built from TRBV2 and TRBJ1-5, with 8 bases aligning to TRBD1. V lost 4 bases to trimming and J lost 4 bases; unmatched junction nucleotides: 0. The germline V gene has CDR1 SNHLY and CDR2 FYNNEI. This CDR3 has 13 amino acids. As DNA, the CDR3 is TGTGCCAGCAGTGGGACAGGGAATCAGCCCCAGCATTTT. Amino acids: CASSGTGNQPQHF. Looking up the rest from reference TRBV2 and TRBJ1-5 gives the full variable domain: EPEVTQTPSHQVTQMGQEVILRCVPISNHLYFYWYRQILGQKVEFLVSFYNNEISEKSEIFDDQFSVERPDGSNFTLKIRSTKLEDSAMYFCASSGTGNQPQHFGDGTRLSIL.

CDR3 nucleotides: TGTGCTAGTGGTTTGGTCCTAGGGGTTGGCCCAGATACGCAGTATTTT. It codes for CASGLVLGVGPDTQYF. The chain combines TRBV12-5 with TRBJ2-3, with TRBD1 as a possible D gene (5 bases). Between the trimmed V and J ends, which lost 0 bases and 4 bases, there was a span of 14 bases. The CDR3 length is 16 residues. CDR1 LGHNT and CDR2 FRNRAP come from the germline V gene.

This clone showed up just a few times. CDR3 loop: CASSQTMGGNTEAFF. CDR3 bases: TGTGCCAGCAGCCAGACGATGGGGGGGAACACTGAAGCTTTCTTT. The chain employs TRBV7-2 and TRBJ1-1; maybe TRBD1 (5 bases). This CDR3 spans 15 amino acids. V was clipped by 5 bases and J by 1 base, with 14 bases between them. Germline V gives CDR1 SGHTA, CDR2 FQGNSA.

V usage is TRBV6-4 and J usage is TRBJ2-1; TRBD2 agrees at 8 bases. The junction had 9 bases not matched to a gene; V was cut back by 5 bases and J by 6 bases. Germline assignment: CDR1 MRHNA and CDR2 SNTAGT. CDR3 length: 15 residues. DNA of the CDR3: TGTGCCAGCAGTCCGGGAGGGCGCGAGACCAATGAGCAGTTCTTC. This translates into CASSPGGRETNEQFF.

The chain employs TRBV9 and TRBJ2-3; 9 bases are shared with TRBD2. CDR1 and CDR2 (germline): SGDLS, YYNGEE. With 3 bases clipped from V and 6 bases from J, the junction kept 8 bases outside the gene matches. This CDR3 is built from 15 residues. CDR3 sequence: CASSGGTSPRDTQYF. The CDR3 coding sequence is TGTGCCAGCAGCGGAGGGACTAGCCCCCGGGATACGCAGTATTTT.

The CDR3 coding sequence is TGTGCCATCCTGACTGGTACCTACGAGCAGTACTTC. This sequence encodes CAILTGTYEQYF. The rearrangement joins TRBV2 to TRBJ2-7; D not resolved. Trimming removed 10 bases from V and 2 bases from J, with 12 bases in between. CDR3 size: 12 residues. Germline lookup yields CDR1 SNHLY and CDR2 FYNNEI.